The 8 T cell receptor beta chains reported below all come from one sample, sequenced in a study of chemoradiotherapy in HPV16-positive cancers. The protocol was immunoSEQ multiplex PCR, while the TCRdb copy is restricted to in-frame clones and leaves out a portion. Among approximately 12,000 clones listed, roughly 77% were seen once. Sampling was done from a patient who underwent chemoradiotherapy. Receptor source: a human donor with HPV-associated anogenital cancer.

V usage is TRBV5-4 and J usage is TRBJ2-7, with 11 bases matching TRBD1. This CDR3 has 13 amino acids. Trimming removed 3 bases from V and 9 bases from J; junction bases left unmatched: 5. CDR1 and CDR2 (germline): SGHNT, YYREEE (reference sequence). CDR3 sequence (DNA): TGTGCCAGCAGCTCGGACAGGGGGCAGGTGCAGTACTTC. Amino acid sequence: CASSSDRGQVQYF.

The V call is TRBV14, the J call TRBJ1-2; D not resolved. This CDR3 is built from 15 residues. The germline V and J ends were trimmed by 4 bases and 5 bases, with 17 bases remaining between them. Germline V lookup: CDR1 SGHDN, CDR2 FVKESK. The CDR3 DNA reads as TGTGCCAGCAGCCTATGGGGTCCCTTTGATTATGGCTACACCTTC. Translated, it gives CASSLWGPFDYGYTF.

V and J are TRBV30 and TRBJ1-5; tentatively, D is TRBD1 (5 bases). CDR3 length equals 13 residues. CDR1 and CDR2 (germline): GTSNPN, SVGIG (reference sequence). Trimming cost V 5 bases and J 2 bases, with 10 bases left between them. The CDR3 sequence is CAWQGGGNQPQHF. The CDR3 DNA follows: TGTGCCTGGCAGGGAGGAGGCAATCAGCCCCAGCATTTT.

V usage is TRBV11-2 and J usage is TRBJ2-1; D unclear. Germline values: CDR1 SGHAT, CDR2 FQNNGV. V was shortened by 2 bases and J by 5 bases, with 7 bases between the two germline ends. CDR3 length: 13 residues. The CDR3 DNA sequence: TGTGCCAGCAGCTTAACTCCACACAATGAGCAGTTCTTC. It codes for CASSLTPHNEQFF.

The J gene is TRBJ1-1, the V gene TRBV6-1; perhaps TRBD1 as D (6 bases). The germline CDR1 and CDR2 sequences are MNHNS and SASEGT. The CDR3 is made up of 15 amino acids. V lost 5 bases and J 3 bases, leaving 16 bases between the germline ends. The CDR3 loop is CASSKGRGLYTEAFF. CDR3 nucleotide sequence: TGTGCCAGCAGTAAGGGCAGGGGTTTATACACTGAAGCTTTCTTT.

The chain has TRBV6-6 and TRBJ2-7, with 11 bases matching TRBD2. Germline V gives CDR1 MNHNY, CDR2 SVGAGI (reference sequence). The CDR3 loop spans 16 amino acids. V lost 0 bases and J lost 4; bases outside the gene matches: 5. The CDR3 coding sequence is TGTGCCAGCAGTTACTCGGGTAGCGGGGGGGCGTACGAGCAGTACTTC. It yields the protein CASSYSGSGGAYEQYF.

This clone was detected a few times. V is TRBV28 and J is TRBJ2-2; maybe TRBD1 (5 bases). Per the germline V gene, CDR1 is MDHEN and CDR2 is SYDVKM. Trimming stripped 6 bases from V and 4 bases from J, with 15 bases between. CDR3 size: 15 residues. The CDR3 here is CASSSQGSLTGELFF. The DNA of the CDR3 is TGTGCCAGCAGCTCCCAGGGTTCTCTCACCGGGGAGCTGTTTTTT. The whole variable domain, remainder taken from reference TRBV28 and TRBJ2-2, is DVKVTQSSRYLVKRTGEKVFLECVQDMDHENMFWYRQDPGLGLRLIYFSYDVKMKEKGDIPEGYSVSREKKERFSLILESASTNQTSMYLCASSSQGSLTGELFFGEGSRLTVL.

J is TRBJ2-1 and V is TRBV5-6; the match to TRBD1 covers 8 bases. V trimming: 3 bases; J trimming: 7 bases; junction bases outside the gene matches: 6. Germline V lookup: CDR1 SGHDT, CDR2 YYEEEE. This CDR3 is built from 14 residues. CDR3 nucleotides: TGTGCCAGCAGCTACAGGGGGTTTGGGAATGAGCAGTTCTTC. Encoded protein: CASSYRGFGNEQFF.